This TCR beta chain was observed in a study of cytomegalovirus exposure and HLA in healthy donors. General observations from the study: Reportedly, HLA-A and HLA-B alleles of most subjects were accurately predicted from TCR beta. CMV antigen specificity of three CMV-associated chains was confirmed in vitro. Only CMV serostatus was available as immune exposure information.

This PCR relied on a set of 60 Vbeta primers and 13 Jbeta primers. TCRdb's copy holds only in-frame clones and misses some; the assay was immunoSEQ multiplex PCR. The sample records approximately 140,000 clones, approximately 80% being singletons. Concerning this clone: The target antigen is unknown.

CDR3 size: 15 residues. CDR1 is SGHDN, CDR2 FVKESK, per germline. V shed 2 bases and J 8 bases; nucleotides not matched to a gene: 7. This sequence joins TRBV14 and TRBJ1-4, with 8 bases identical to TRBD1. The specimen sequenced was PBMCs. This clonotype originated in a woman in her 50s in good health and CMV-seropositive. The CDR3 region is CASSQLTGEGEKLFF. The CDR3 region has the DNA TGTGCCAGCAGCCAACTGACAGGGGAGGGGGAAAAACTGTTTTTT. The full variable domain, with the rest looked up from reference TRBV14 and TRBJ1-4, is EAGVTQFPSHSVIEKGQTVTLRCDPISGHDNLYWYRRVMGKEIKFLLHFVKESKQDESGMPNNRFLAERTGGTYSTLKVQPAELEDSGVYFCASSQLTGEGEKLFFGSGTQLSVL.